A selection of T cell receptor beta chains follows, all from one sample in a study of tumor-infiltrating lymphocytes in primary liver carcinoma. TCRdb recomputed calls from the multiplex PCR reads with MiXCR, one row per CDR3 protein. This table holds 30,000 to 35,000 distinct CDR3 sequences, around 78% found once. The sample consisted of liver tumor tissue from sampling region 5. All receptors derive from a man in his forties with primary liver carcinoma and hepatitis B virus infection. Each CDR3 is given with its conserved first and last residue. Fields, in order: V gene, D gene, J gene, clone size, CDR3 DNA, CDR3 protein. The D gene is left open where the match is weak. A clone size is listed for some rows: how often the clone was seen (once, few, many), or a class if it is expanded.

TRBV5-4	TRBD2	TRBJ2-7	NA	TGTACCAACAGCTTGGATCGCGGGAGCCTCTACGAGCAATACTTC	CTNSLDRGSLYEQYF
TRBV12-3/TRBV12-4	NA	TRBJ2-5	NA	TGTACCAGCGGTTTAACGGTTGGGAGGACCCAGTACTTC	CTSGLTVGRTQYF
TRBV6-5	TRBD1	TRBJ2-3	NA	TGTGCCAGCAGTCACTTCCATCCAGGGACAGATACGCAGTATTTC	CASSHFHPGTDTQYF
TRBV12-3/TRBV12-4	TRBD2	TRBJ2-1	few	TGTACCAGCAGTCTAGCGCTCGGACTAGCGGGAGGGCCGGATGCAAATGAGCAGTTCTTC	CTSSLALGLAGGPDANEQFF
TRBV28	NA	TRBJ1-2	NA	TGTGCCAGCAGTTCCCAGGGACCCTATGGCTACACCTTC	CASSSQGPYGYTF
TRBV5-5	TRBD2	TRBJ2-3	NA	TGTGTCAGCAGCCCCGGACTGACTAGCGGGATGATAGGGTTCACAGATACGCAGTATTTT	CVSSPGLTSGMIGFTDTQYF
TRBV11-2	TRBD2	TRBJ2-3	NA	TGTGCAAGTAGCACCGGGACTAGCGGCACATATACGCAGTATTTT	CASSTGTSGTYTQYF
TRBV28	NA	TRBJ2-1	many	TGTGCCAGCAGCGCCTTGGAGGTCAATGAGCAGTTCTTC	CASSALEVNEQFF
TRBV29-1	NA	TRBJ1-1	NA	TGCAGTTTCAGGATTACGATGAACACTGAAGCTTCCTTT	CSFRITMNTEASF
TRBV6-2/TRBV6-3	NA	TRBJ2-1	NA	TGTGCCAGTAGGGCCAGCGGTCAGCGAGATGAGCAGTTCTTC	CASRASGQRDEQFF
TRBV29-1	NA	TRBJ2-7	NA	TGCAGCGTACAAGACGACACGATGGAGCAGTACTTC	CSVQDDTMEQYF
TRBV4-2	TRBD2	TRBJ2-7	NA	TGTGCCTGCAGTGGAAAACCGGGACTAGTGGGAGGGCCACGCGAGCAGTACTTC	CACSGKPGLVGGPREQYF
TRBV11-2	TRBD2	TRBJ2-5	NA	TGTGCCAGCAGCTTTTGGCCAGCGGGGCAACAAGAGACCCAGTACTTC	CASSFWPAGQQETQYF
TRBV6-2/TRBV6-3	TRBD2	TRBJ2-7	many	TGTGCCAGCAGTTACTCGGCTAGCGGCCCGAACGAGCAGTACTTC	CASSYSASGPNEQYF
TRBV10-2	TRBD1	TRBJ2-7	NA	TGCGCCAGCAGAAGGGGACAGGGGATCTCCTATGGGCAGTACTTC	CASRRGQGISYGQYF
TRBV10-3	NA	TRBJ2-3	NA	TGTGCCATCAGTGCGGAAGGGGATCCCACAGATACGCAATATTTT	CAISAEGDPTDTQYF
TRBV28	NA	TRBJ1-2	once	TGTGCCAGCAGTTCACCGGAACAGAGCGGAAACTATGGCTACACCTTC	CASSSPEQSGNYGYTF
TRBV6-5	NA	TRBJ1-6	NA	TGTGCCAGCAGTTCGAGTGGGGGGGGGAATAATTCACTCCTCCACTTT	CASSSSGGGNNSLLHF
TRBV11-1	NA	TRBJ2-7	NA	TGCGCCAGCAGTCGAAATTTACTGAGTCTCGAGCAGTACTTC	CASSRNLLSLEQYF
TRBV29-1	TRBD1	TRBJ2-2	NA	TGCTGCATTGAGAGACAGGGACGGGGCCGGGAGCTGTTTTTT	CCIERQGRGRELFF
TRBV6-1	TRBD1	TRBJ2-1	NA	TGTGGCAGCATGCCGAGTTTTGACAGGGCCAATGAGCAGTTCTTC	CGSMPSFDRANEQFF
TRBV12-3/TRBV12-4	TRBD2	TRBJ2-5	few	TGTCCCAGCAGCCAAACTAGCGGGAGGGCACAAGAGACCCAGTACTTC	CPSSQTSGRAQETQYF
TRBV29-1	NA	TRBJ2-2	NA	TGCAGCGCTGAGAGACAGGGACGGGGCGGGGAGCCGTTCTTT	CSAERQGRGGEPFF
TRBV11-1	NA	TRBJ2-1	NA	TGTGCCTGCAGCTTAGCGGACGGGGCATACTACAATGAGCAGTTCTTC	CACSLADGAYYNEQFF
TRBV5-5	NA	TRBJ2-1	large	TGTGCCAGCAGCTTGGTTCCCGGACGGTACAATGAGCAGTTCTTC	CASSLVPGRYNEQFF
TRBV4-2	NA	TRBJ2-7	once	TGCGCCAGCAGCCAAGGTGTGAACGAGCAGAACTTC	CASSQGVNEQNF
TRBV12-3/TRBV12-4	TRBD2	TRBJ2-3	many	TGTGCCAGCAGTCCTGGACTAGCGGGAGCAGCAGATACGCAGTATTTT	CASSPGLAGAADTQYF
TRBV6-6	TRBD1	TRBJ1-1	NA	TGTGCCAGCAGCTCACAGATGGGCCAGGGGGGTGAAGCTTTCTTT	CASSSQMGQGGEAFF
TRBV4-2	TRBD1	TRBJ1-1	once	TGTGCCAACAGCCCAGACCCCACAGGGGGCTTGAGAGCTTTCTTT	CANSPDPTGGLRAFF
TRBV12-3/TRBV12-4	NA	TRBJ2-3	NA	TGTGCCCCATCACAACCCGAAACAGATATGCAGTATTTT	CAPSQPETDMQYF
TRBV10-3	NA	TRBJ1-1	medium-sized	TGTGCCATCAGTGATAGGACGGGGACTGAAGCTTTCTTT	CAISDRTGTEAFF
TRBV12-5	NA	TRBJ2-3	NA	TGTGCTACTGGTTTGTATATGACTTTAGCAGGAGGGTCACAAGGAACGCAGTATTTT	CATGLYMTLAGGSQGTQYF
TRBV6-1	NA	TRBJ2-6	NA	TGTACCAGCAGTCAAACACGGTTCGGGGCCAACGTCCTGACTTTC	CTSSQTRFGANVLTF
TRBV6-1	NA	TRBJ2-7	NA	TGTGCCAGCAGTGAAGATGGGCACTGGGCATCCTACGAGCAGTACTTC	CASSEDGHWASYEQYF
TRBV6-5	TRBD2	TRBJ2-1	NA	TGTGCCAGCAGTTACACCGGGACTAGCGGCGATGAGCAGTTCTTC	CASSYTGTSGDEQFF
TRBV11-2	NA	TRBJ2-1	few	TGTGGCAGCAGCTTATACCGGCTAGTCAATGAGCAGTTCTTC	CGSSLYRLVNEQFF
TRBV4-1	NA	TRBJ2-1	NA	TGCGCCAGCAACCGAAGTAGCGGATGGAACAATGAGCAGATCTTC	CASNRSSGWNNEQIF
TRBV6-5	NA	TRBJ2-7	NA	TGTGCCAGCCCTACTAACGGGACGGCCTACGAACAGTACTTC	CASPTNGTAYEQYF
TRBV5-1	NA	TRBJ2-3	many	TGCGCCAGCAGCCCCCCCTACAGCACAGATACGCAGTATTTT	CASSPPYSTDTQYF
TRBV6-2/TRBV6-3	TRBD2	TRBJ2-1	many	TGTGCCAGCAGTCCCTGGGGGAGCGGGAAGGTCAATGTGCAGTTCTTC	CASSPWGSGKVNVQFF
TRBV12-3/TRBV12-4	NA	TRBJ2-6	NA	TGTGTCAGCACCCTCTCCCGCTCTGGGGACAACGTCCTGACTTTC	CVSTLSRSGDNVLTF
TRBV4-2	NA	TRBJ2-3	NA	TGTGTCAGCAGCCGGGAAGGGGGGGGGTACACAGATACGCGGTATTTT	CVSSREGGGYTDTRYF
TRBV12-3/TRBV12-4	NA	TRBJ1-5	NA	TGTGCCAGCAGTTTGGGGGCTACCAATCAGCCCCAGCATTTT	CASSLGATNQPQHF
TRBV12-3/TRBV12-4	NA	TRBJ1-5	NA	TGTGCCAGCAGCCCAGGACAAAGTTACAATCAGCCCCAGCATTTT	CASSPGQSYNQPQHF
TRBV6-6	TRBD1	TRBJ2-7	NA	TGTGCTAGCAGCAAAACGGGACAGGCGTTCTCCAACGAGCAGTACTTC	CASSKTGQAFSNEQYF
TRBV7-9	TRBD2	TRBJ2-3	few	TGTGCCAGCAGCTGGTCACCGGGACTAGCGGGAGGGCCGGCTTCAGATACGCAGTATTTT	CASSWSPGLAGGPASDTQYF
TRBV11-2	NA	TRBJ2-7	many	TGTGCCAGCAGCTTAGACTTCGGGACACCCAGCTCCTACGAGCAGTACTTC	CASSLDFGTPSSYEQYF
TRBV14	NA	TRBJ1-2	NA	TGTGCCAGCAGCCCCTTAACGGGACACGGAAAAAACTGTGGCTACACCTTC	CASSPLTGHGKNCGYTF
TRBV12-3/TRBV12-4	TRBD2	TRBJ2-3	medium-sized	TGTGCCAGCAGTCCGGGGACTAGCGGTATCACAGATACGCAGTATTTT	CASSPGTSGITDTQYF
TRBV2	NA	TRBJ1-2	NA	TGTGCCAGCAGTGACAGGATCCTCTATTGCTACACCTTC	CASSDRILYCYTF
TRBV4-2	TRBD1	TRBJ1-1	NA	TGTGCCAGCAACCAAGAATACAGACAGGGTTTTTGGACTGAAGCTTTCTTT	CASNQEYRQGFWTEAFF
TRBV6-6	NA	TRBJ2-3	NA	TGTGTCAGCAGTTGGACCGGGACTCTCCGCGCAGATATGCAGTATTTT	CVSSWTGTLRADMQYF